This T cell receptor beta chain came from a study of OX40 agonist ivuxolimab in advanced cancers. Overall study: Patients received ivuxolimab, an agonistic anti-OX40 (CD134) antibody.

The assay was immunoSEQ multiplex PCR, and TCRdb's table has in-frame clones only and misses some. This table has approximately 77,000 clones, about 92% appearing once. Study-wide findings and caveats: Certain nonresponding patients likewise had low normalized T-cell clonal expansion.

Trimming took 4 bases from V and 5 from J, leaving 14 bases between them. This CDR3 is 14 amino acids long. The V gene's germline CDR1 is MNHEY and CDR2 SVGAGI. Remarks on this clone: Its antigen is currently unknown.

The TCR comes from an adult with an advanced solid tumor such as melanoma, head and neck, liver or kidney cancer. Material: CD4+ or CD8+ T cells sorted from blood, obtained in a trial of the OX40 agonist ivuxolimab. The genes are TRBV6-5 and TRBJ2-5, with D maybe TRBD1 (6 bases). The CDR3 nucleotides read TGTGCCAGCAGTTTCACAGGGCCGCGGGAGACCCAGTACTTC. Translated: CASSFTGPRETQYF.